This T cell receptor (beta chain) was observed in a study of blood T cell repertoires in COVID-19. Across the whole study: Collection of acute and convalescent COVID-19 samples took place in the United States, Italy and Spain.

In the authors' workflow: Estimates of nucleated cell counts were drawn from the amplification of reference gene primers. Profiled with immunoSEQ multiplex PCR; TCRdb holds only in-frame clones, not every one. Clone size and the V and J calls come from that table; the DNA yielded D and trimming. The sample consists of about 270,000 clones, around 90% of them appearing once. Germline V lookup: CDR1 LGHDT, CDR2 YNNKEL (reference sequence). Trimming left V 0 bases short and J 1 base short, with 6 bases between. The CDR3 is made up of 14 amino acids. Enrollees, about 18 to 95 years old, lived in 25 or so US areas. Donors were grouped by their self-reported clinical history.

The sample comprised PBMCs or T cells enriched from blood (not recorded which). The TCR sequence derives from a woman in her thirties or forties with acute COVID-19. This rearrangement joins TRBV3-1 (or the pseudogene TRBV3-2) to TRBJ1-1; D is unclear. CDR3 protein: CASSQDLWNTEAFF. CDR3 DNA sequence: TGTGCCAGCAGCCAAGATTTATGGAACACTGAAGCTTTCTTT.